This T cell receptor beta chain was found in a study of T cell repertoires in cytomegalovirus infection. For the study at large: Through public TCR beta signatures, both CMV infection and matching HLA type were indicated.

Note on this clonotype: Antigen: not known.

Each CDR3 protein is one row after TCRdb ran MiXCR on the reads. Of 570,000 or so distinct CDR3 sequences in the sample, approximately 40% are singletons; the top ten hold around 48%. Germline V gives CDR1 DFQATT, CDR2 SNEGSKA (reference sequence). Trimming took off 1 base at V and 7 bases at J, with 8 bases between the two ends. This CDR3 comprises 13 residues. The chain joins TRBV20-1 to TRBJ1-6, with D unclear. The clonotype comes from a human donor in good health (CMV status not recorded). Some clones in this sample may be carry-over from other donors' samples. The source was cultured PBMCs, collected from culture after CMV antigen stimulation. CDR3 DNA: TGCAGTGCTAGAGGCGGGGAGAATTCACCCCTCCACTTT. Protein product: CSARGGENSPLHF.